This is a list of T cell receptor beta chains from one sample in a study of regulatory T cells in long-lasting Graves disease. TCRdb re-called the multiplex PCR reads with MiXCR, one entry per CDR3 protein. The sample consists of about 240,000 distinct CDR3 sequences, roughly a fifth of them appearing once. The specimen comprised peripheral blood mononuclear cells (PBMCs), sampled at new diagnosis, from a patient treated with antithyroid drugs. These TCRs come from a female donor with Graves disease. CDR3s include the opening cysteine and the closing phenylalanine or tryptophan. The D gene is left open where the match is weak. Only part of the rows carry a size: once, few, many, or a class if the clone is expanded.

12	TRBV29-1	NA	TRBJ1-2	TRBD1	TGCAGCGTTGAGGACAGGAACTATGGCTACACCTTC	CSVEDRNYGYTF
15	TRBV19	many	TRBJ2-1	TRBD2	TGTGCCAGTAGTTTCCAAGCGGGAGCAGTGAATGAGCAGTTCTTC	CASSFQAGAVNEQFF
15	TRBV5-5	few	TRBJ2-7	TRBD2	TGTGCCAGCAGCTTGGGACTAGCGGCCTCCTACGAGCAGTACTTC	CASSLGLAASYEQYF
15	TRBV29-1	many	TRBJ1-1	NA	TGCAGCGTTGAAGGATGGCAGGGGTCCCACACTGAAGCTTTCTTT	CSVEGWQGSHTEAFF
15	TRBV7-2	NA	TRBJ1-3	TRBD1	TGTGCCAGCAGCTTGGGCCGGGACAGAGGAAACACCATATATTTT	CASSLGRDRGNTIYF
14	TRBV7-7	many	TRBJ2-3	NA	TGTGCCAGCAGCTTAGGCCTCCCAGGAGATACGCAGTATTTT	CASSLGLPGDTQYF
15	TRBV5-1	many	TRBJ2-3	TRBD2	TGCGCCAGCAGCTTGGCGCGGGGGAGCACAGATACGCAGTATTTT	CASSLARGSTDTQYF
16	TRBV9	many	TRBJ2-3	NA	TGTGCCAGCAGCAGACGAAGCGGAGCAAGCACAGATACGCAGTATTTT	CASSRRSGASTDTQYF
19	TRBV6-5	many	TRBJ1-1	TRBD1	TGTGCCAGCAGTTACTCGAGGTCCCGGGACAGGGGTTTGAACACTGAAGCTTTCTTT	CASSYSRSRDRGLNTEAFF
16	TRBV12-3/TRBV12-4	many	TRBJ2-1	TRBD2	TGTGCCAGCAGTCTCCTCGGGACTAGCGGGACCAGGGAGCAGTTCTTC	CASSLLGTSGTREQFF
12	TRBV29-1	many	TRBJ2-3	NA	TGCAGCGTTGATACCCGCACAGATACGCAGTATTTT	CSVDTRTDTQYF
13	TRBV28	many	TRBJ2-1	NA	TGTGCCAGCATCCATCGTGCTATGGATGAGCAGTTCTTC	CASIHRAMDEQFF
14	TRBV18	few	TRBJ2-7	TRBD2	TGTGCCAGCTCACGCAGCGGGGGGGCCTACGAGCAGTACTTC	CASSRSGGAYEQYF
15	TRBV6-1	many	TRBJ1-6	NA	TGTGCCAGCACTCAGGAGCAGGGACCCAATTCACCCCTCCACTTT	CASTQEQGPNSPLHF
14	TRBV7-2	many	TRBJ2-1	NA	TGTGCCAGCAGCTTATTTAGGGGTAACAATGAGCAGTTCTTC	CASSLFRGNNEQFF
13	TRBV7-7	many	TRBJ2-5	NA	TGTGCCAGCAGCCCCTCCGGGTTGGAGACCCAGTACTTC	CASSPSGLETQYF
18	TRBV20-1	many	TRBJ2-6	NA	TGCAGTGCTAGAGACCGGACCGGAATAAGCTCTGGGGCCAACGTCCTGACTTTC	CSARDRTGISSGANVLTF
10	TRBV20-1	many	TRBJ1-1	NA	TGCAGTGCTAGCGACTTGGAAGCTTTCTTT	CSASDLEAFF
15	TRBV18	NA	TRBJ1-1	NA	TGTGCCAGCTCACCACGCGGGGGCCCGAACACTGAAGCTTTCTTT	CASSPRGGPNTEAFF
15	TRBV6-5	NA	TRBJ2-1	NA	TGTGCCAGCAGTTACTTAGAACCCGGGGGCGGGGAGCAGTTCTTC	CASSYLEPGGGEQFF
14	TRBV20-1	few	TRBJ1-1	NA	TGCAGTGCTAGGACTCCGGGGAGGGTGACTGAAGCTTTCTTT	CSARTPGRVTEAFF
16	TRBV9	many	TRBJ2-7	TRBD2	TGTGCCAGCAGCGTCGAAAGTGGGGTAGCGGGAGCCGAGCAGTACTTC	CASSVESGVAGAEQYF
15	TRBV7-2	many	TRBJ1-5	TRBD1	TGTGCCAGCAGCGGGGGACAGGGATCCGCGCAGCCCCAGCATTTT	CASSGGQGSAQPQHF
15	TRBV7-2	many	TRBJ1-5	TRBD1	TGTGCCAGCAGCTTACGCACAGGGGTCAGTCAGCCCCAGCATTTT	CASSLRTGVSQPQHF
15	TRBV20-1	many	TRBJ2-7	TRBD1	TGCAGTGCTAGAGAAGGGGGCGGCCTTTCCTACGAGCAGTACTTC	CSAREGGGLSYEQYF
14	TRBV19	few	TRBJ1-2	NA	TGTGCCAGTAGTGTGACAGGTAGGATGGATGGCTACACCTTC	CASSVTGRMDGYTF
15	TRBV7-2	NA	TRBJ2-1	TRBD2	TGTGCCAGCAGCTTACATAGCGGGAGGGGCGATGAGCAGTTCTTC	CASSLHSGRGDEQFF
15	TRBV2	many	TRBJ1-2	NA	TGTGCCAGCAGTGCTTCGGGGGGTTCTAACTATGGCTACACCTTC	CASSASGGSNYGYTF
16	TRBV20-1	many	TRBJ2-5	TRBD2	TGCAGTGCTAGGGCATGGGACTCTCAGGGAGGGGAGACCCAGTACTTC	CSARAWDSQGGETQYF
13	TRBV4-3	NA	TRBJ2-1	NA	TGCGCCAGCAGCCAGGGACGTTACAGTGAGCAGTTCTTC	CASSQGRYSEQFF
15	TRBV20-1	NA	TRBJ2-4	TRBD2	TGCAGTGCTAAGGCCGGGGGGGCGGGCAAAAACATTCAGTACTTC	CSAKAGGAGKNIQYF
12	TRBV28	many	TRBJ1-2	TRBD1	TGTGCCAGAGGGGACAGTAGTTATGGCTACACCTTC	CARGDSSYGYTF
13	TRBV12-3/TRBV12-4	many	TRBJ2-1	NA	TGTGCCAGCAGTCCGACAGTCCTTAATGAGCAGTTCTTC	CASSPTVLNEQFF
14	TRBV7-2	many	TRBJ2-5	NA	TGTGCCAGCAGTTCCCGGGGTGGCGCCGAGACCCAGTACTTC	CASSSRGGAETQYF
12	TRBV5-1	once	TRBJ2-1	NA	TGCGCCAGCAGCTTGGTGGGGTGGGAGCAGTTCTTC	CASSLVGWEQFF
12	TRBV28	few	TRBJ2-3	NA	TGTGCCAGCAGTCCCCTCGGGCGGACGCAGTATTTT	CASSPLGRTQYF
12	TRBV5-5	many	TRBJ2-7	NA	TGTGCCAGCAGCTTTACAGGTTACGAGCAGTACTTC	CASSFTGYEQYF
12	TRBV6-1	many	TRBJ2-7	NA	TGTGCCAGCAGTGAAACTTTCTACGAGCAGTACTTC	CASSETFYEQYF
14	TRBV18	many	TRBJ1-1	TRBD1	TGTGCCAGCTCCCGACAGGGGCGCAACACTGAAGCTTTCTTT	CASSRQGRNTEAFF
14	TRBV6-1	few	TRBJ1-1	NA	TGTGCCAGCAGCCGATCTGGGGAGAACACTGAAGCTTTCTTT	CASSRSGENTEAFF
14	TRBV7-9	many	TRBJ2-1	NA	TGTGCCAGCAGCTTAGCGGGGGAGGTGGGTGAGCAGTTCTTC	CASSLAGEVGEQFF
15	TRBV5-1	few	TRBJ1-1	NA	TGCGCCAGCAGCTTCGAGGTCACAGGCAGCACTGAAGCTTTCTTT	CASSFEVTGSTEAFF
15	TRBV5-1	many	TRBJ2-3	NA	TGCGCCAGCAGCTTCGCTTCCGAGGCCACAGATACGCAGTATTTT	CASSFASEATDTQYF
14	TRBV27	many	TRBJ2-5	NA	TGTGCCAGCAGTTTGGCACGAAGGGGGGAGACCCAGTACTTC	CASSLARRGETQYF